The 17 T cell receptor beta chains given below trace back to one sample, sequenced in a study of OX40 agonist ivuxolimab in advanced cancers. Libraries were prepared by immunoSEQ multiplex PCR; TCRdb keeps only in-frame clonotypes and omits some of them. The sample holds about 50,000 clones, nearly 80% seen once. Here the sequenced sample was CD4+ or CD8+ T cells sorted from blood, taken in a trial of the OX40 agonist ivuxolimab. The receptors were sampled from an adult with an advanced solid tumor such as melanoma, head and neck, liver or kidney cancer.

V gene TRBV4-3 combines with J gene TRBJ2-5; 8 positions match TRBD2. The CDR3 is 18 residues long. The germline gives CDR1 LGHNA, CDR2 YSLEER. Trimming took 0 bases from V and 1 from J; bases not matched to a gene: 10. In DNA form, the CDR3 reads TGCGCCAGCAGCCAAGACGCCCTCGCGGGGGGACGCCAAGAGACCCAGTACTTC. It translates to CASSQDALAGGRQETQYF.

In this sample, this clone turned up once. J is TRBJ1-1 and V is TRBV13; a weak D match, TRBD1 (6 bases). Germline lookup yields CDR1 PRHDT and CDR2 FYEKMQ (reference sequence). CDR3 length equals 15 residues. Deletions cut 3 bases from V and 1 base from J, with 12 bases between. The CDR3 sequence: CASSFSGTPNTEAFF. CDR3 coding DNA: TGTGCCAGCAGCTTCTCCGGGACACCGAACACTGAAGCTTTCTTT. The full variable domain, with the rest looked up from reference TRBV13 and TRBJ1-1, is AAGVIQSPRHLIKEKRETATLKCYPIPRHDTVYWYQQGPGQDPQFLISFYEKMQSDKGSIPDRFSAQQFSDYHSELNMSSLELGDSALYFCASSFSGTPNTEAFFGQGTRLTVV.

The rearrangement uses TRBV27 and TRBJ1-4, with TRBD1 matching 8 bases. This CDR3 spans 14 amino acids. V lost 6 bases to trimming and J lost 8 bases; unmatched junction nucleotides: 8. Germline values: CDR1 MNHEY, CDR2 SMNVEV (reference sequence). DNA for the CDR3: TGTGCCAGCAGGTCACAGGGGGACGGGGAAAAACTGTTTTTT. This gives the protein CASRSQGDGEKLFF.

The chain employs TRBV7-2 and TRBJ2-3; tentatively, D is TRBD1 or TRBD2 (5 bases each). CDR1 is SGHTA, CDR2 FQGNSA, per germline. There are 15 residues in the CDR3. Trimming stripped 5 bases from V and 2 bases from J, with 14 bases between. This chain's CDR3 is CASSLRGLYTDTQYF. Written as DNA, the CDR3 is TGTGCCAGCAGCCTACGGGGCCTCTACACAGATACGCAGTATTTT. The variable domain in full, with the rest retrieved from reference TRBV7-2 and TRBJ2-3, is GAGVSQSPSNKVTEKGKDVELRCDPISGHTALYWYRQSLGQGLEFLIYFQGNSAPDKSGLPSDRFSAERTGGSVSTLTIQRTQQEDSAVYLCASSLRGLYTDTQYFGPGTRLTVL.

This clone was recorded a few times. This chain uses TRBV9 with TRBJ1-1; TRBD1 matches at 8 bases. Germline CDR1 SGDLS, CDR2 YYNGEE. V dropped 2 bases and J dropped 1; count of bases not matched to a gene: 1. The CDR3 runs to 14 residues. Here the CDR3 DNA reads TGTGCCAGCAGCGTTGACAGGGGGAACACTGAAGCTTTCTTT. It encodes CASSVDRGNTEAFF.

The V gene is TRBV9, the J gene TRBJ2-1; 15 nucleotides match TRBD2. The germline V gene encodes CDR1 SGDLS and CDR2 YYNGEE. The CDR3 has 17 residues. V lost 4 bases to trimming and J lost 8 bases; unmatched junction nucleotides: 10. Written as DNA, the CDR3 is TGTGCCAGCAGCTTCGGACTAGCGGGGGGGCCTGGGGATGAGCAGTTCTTC. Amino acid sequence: CASSFGLAGGPGDEQFF.

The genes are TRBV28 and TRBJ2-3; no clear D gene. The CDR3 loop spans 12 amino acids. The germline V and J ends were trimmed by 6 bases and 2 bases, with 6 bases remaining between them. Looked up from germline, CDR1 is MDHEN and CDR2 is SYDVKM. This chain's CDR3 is CASSSNTDTQYF. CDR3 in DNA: TGTGCCAGCAGCTCAAACACAGATACGCAGTATTTT. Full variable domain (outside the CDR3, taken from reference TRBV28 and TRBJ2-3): DVKVTQSSRYLVKRTGEKVFLECVQDMDHENMFWYRQDPGLGLRLIYFSYDVKMKEKGDIPEGYSVSREKKERFSLILESASTNQTSMYLCASSSNTDTQYFGPGTRLTVL.

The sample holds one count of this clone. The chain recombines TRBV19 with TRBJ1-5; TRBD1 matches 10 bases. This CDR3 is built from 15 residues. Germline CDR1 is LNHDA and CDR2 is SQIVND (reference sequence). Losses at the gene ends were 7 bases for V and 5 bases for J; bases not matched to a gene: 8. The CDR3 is CASNSGQGSYQPQHF. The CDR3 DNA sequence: TGTGCCAGTAACTCGGGACAGGGGTCCTATCAGCCCCAGCATTTT.

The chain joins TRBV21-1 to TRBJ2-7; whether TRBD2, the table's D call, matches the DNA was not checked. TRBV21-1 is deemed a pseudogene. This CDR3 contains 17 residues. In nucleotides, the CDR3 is TGTGCCAGCAGCAAGTTTTCGGCAGGGTGGACTATCTACGAGCAGTACTTC. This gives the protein CASSKFSAGWTIYEQYF.

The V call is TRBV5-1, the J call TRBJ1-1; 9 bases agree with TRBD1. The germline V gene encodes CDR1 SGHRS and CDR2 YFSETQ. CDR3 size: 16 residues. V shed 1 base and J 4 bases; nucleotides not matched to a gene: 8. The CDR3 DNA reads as TGCGCCAGCAGCTTGCGCTACGGGACAGGGCCCACTGAAGCTTTCTTT. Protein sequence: CASSLRYGTGPTEAFF.

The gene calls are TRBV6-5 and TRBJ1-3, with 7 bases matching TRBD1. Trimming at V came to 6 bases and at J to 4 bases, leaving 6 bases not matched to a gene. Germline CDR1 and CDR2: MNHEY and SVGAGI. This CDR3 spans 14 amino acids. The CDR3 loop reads CASRSGGSGNTIYF. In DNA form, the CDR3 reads TGTGCCAGCAGATCAGGGGGGTCAGGAAACACCATATATTTT.

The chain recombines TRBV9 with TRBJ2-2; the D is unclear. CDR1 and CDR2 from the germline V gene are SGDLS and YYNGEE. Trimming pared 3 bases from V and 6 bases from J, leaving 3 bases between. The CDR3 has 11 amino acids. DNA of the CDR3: TGTGCCAGCAGCGATCCCGGGGAGCTGTTTTTT. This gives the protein CASSDPGELFF.

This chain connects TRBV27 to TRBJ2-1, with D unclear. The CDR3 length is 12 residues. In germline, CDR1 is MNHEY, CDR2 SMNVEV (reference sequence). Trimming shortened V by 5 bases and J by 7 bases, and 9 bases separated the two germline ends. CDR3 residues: CASSQRWNEQFF. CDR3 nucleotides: TGTGCCAGCAGTCAAAGGTGGAATGAGCAGTTCTTC.

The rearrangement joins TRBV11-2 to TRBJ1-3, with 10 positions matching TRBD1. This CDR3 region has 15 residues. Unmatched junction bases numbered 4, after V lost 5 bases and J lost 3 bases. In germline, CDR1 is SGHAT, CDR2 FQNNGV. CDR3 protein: CASSPTGGFGNTIYF. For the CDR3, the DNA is TGTGCCAGCAGCCCGACAGGGGGCTTTGGAAACACCATATATTTT.

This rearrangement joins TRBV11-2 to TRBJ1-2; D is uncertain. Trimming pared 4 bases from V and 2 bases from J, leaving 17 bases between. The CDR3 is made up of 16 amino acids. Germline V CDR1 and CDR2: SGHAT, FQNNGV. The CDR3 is CASSWPPRSRNYGYTF. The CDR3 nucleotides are TGTGCCAGCAGCTGGCCTCCAAGAAGTCGGAACTATGGCTACACCTTC.

The CDR3 DNA follows: TGTGCCAGCAGTTTAGGGGGCTACCCCTATGGCTACACCTTC. It codes for CASSLGGYPYGYTF. The chain has TRBV27 and TRBJ1-2; TRBD1 is a possible D gene (6 bases). The CDR3 totals 14 residues. The V end was cut by 2 bases, the J end by 4 bases, with 11 bases between. CDR1 and CDR2 (germline): MNHEY, SMNVEV (reference sequence).

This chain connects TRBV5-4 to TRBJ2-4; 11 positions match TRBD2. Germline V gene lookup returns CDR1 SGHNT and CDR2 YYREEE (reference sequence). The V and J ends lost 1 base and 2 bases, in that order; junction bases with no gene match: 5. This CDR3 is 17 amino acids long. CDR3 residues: CASSLTSGSLTKNIQYF. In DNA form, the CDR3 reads TGTGCCAGCAGCTTGACTAGCGGGAGCCTAACCAAAAACATTCAGTACTTC.